The sequence of this T cell receptor beta chain was determined in a study of Graves' ophthalmopathy and Graves' hyperthyroidism. RNA served as the template for amplifying TCR beta CDR3 regions. Second-round multiplex PCR followed a first-round RT-PCR using HTBI primers. TCRdb re-analysed the multiplex PCR reads in MiXCR, keeping a single row per CDR3 protein. The data hold roughly 480,000 distinct CDR3 sequences, with roughly 14% observed a single time. The CDR3 totals 14 residues. Germline CDR1 SEHNR, CDR2 FQNEAQ (reference sequence). Trimming removed 3 bases at V and 4 bases at J, with 12 bases between. Ten or more counts support this clonotype.

What was sequenced was blood. The V call is TRBV7-9, the J call TRBJ2-5; D is perhaps TRBD2 (6 bases). The TCR originated in a woman in her 30s with Graves' ophthalmopathy. The CDR3 loop reads CASSFPGVGETQYF. The CDR3 nucleotides read TGTGCCAGCAGCTTTCCGGGGGTTGGAGAGACCCAGTACTTC.